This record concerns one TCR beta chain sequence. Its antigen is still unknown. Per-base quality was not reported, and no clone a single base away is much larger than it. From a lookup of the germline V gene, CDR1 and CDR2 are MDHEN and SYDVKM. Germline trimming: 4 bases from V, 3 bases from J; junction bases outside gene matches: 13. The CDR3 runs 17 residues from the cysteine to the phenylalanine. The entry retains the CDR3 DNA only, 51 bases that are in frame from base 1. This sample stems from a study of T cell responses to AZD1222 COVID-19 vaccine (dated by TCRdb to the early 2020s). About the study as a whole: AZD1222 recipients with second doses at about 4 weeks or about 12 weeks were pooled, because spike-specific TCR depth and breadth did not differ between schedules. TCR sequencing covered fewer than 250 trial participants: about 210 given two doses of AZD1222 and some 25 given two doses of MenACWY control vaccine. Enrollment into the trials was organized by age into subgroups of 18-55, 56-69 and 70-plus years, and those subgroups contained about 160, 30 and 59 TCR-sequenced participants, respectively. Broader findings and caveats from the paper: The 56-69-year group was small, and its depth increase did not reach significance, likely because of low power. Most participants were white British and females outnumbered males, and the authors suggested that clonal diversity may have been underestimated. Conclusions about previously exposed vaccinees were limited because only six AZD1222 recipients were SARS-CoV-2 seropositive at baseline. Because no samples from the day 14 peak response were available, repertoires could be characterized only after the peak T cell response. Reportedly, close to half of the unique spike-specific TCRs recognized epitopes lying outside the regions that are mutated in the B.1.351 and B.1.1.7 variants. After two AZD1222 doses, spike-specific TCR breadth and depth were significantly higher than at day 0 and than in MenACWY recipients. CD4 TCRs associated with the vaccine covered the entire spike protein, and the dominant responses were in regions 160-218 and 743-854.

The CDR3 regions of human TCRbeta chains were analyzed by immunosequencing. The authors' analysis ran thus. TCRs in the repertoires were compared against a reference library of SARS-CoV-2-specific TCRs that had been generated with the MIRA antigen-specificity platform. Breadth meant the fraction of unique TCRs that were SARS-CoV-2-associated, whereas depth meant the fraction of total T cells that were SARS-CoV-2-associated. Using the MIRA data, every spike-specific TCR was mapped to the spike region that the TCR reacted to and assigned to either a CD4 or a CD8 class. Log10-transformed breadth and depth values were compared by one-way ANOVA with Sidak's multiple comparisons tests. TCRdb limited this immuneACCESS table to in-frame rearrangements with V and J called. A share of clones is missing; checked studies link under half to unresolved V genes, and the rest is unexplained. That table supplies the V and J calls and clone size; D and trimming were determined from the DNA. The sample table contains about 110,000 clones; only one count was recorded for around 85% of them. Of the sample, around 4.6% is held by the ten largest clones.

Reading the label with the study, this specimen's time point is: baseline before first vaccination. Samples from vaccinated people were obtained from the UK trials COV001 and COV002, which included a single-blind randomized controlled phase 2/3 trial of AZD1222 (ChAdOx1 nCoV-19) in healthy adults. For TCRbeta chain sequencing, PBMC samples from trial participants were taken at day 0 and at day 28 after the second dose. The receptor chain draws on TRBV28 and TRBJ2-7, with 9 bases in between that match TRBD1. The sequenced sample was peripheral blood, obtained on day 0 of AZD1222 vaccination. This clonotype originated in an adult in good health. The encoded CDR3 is CASSSLPGTGSVYEQYF. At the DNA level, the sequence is TGTGCCAGCAGTTCGCTTCCCGGGACAGGGTCGGTCTACGAGCAGTACTTC.